This T cell receptor beta chain derives from a study of response to subunit inactivated influenza vaccine. MiXCR, applied by TCRdb to the RT-PCR reads, yields one record per CDR3 protein. The data hold hundreds of thousands of distinct CDR3 sequences, with 7.6% observed a single time. This clonotype was detected many times. The antigen remains unidentified. Study-level points and caveats: Every seasonal influenza vaccination brings in few new T cells, the authors suggested.

This specimen consisted of PBMCs from blood, obtained around 25 months after vaccination. This receptor was obtained from a man aged 50 to 69 who received an inactivated influenza vaccine.

CDR3 DNA: TGTGCCACCAGTGATGCCGGGACAGCGAGCACAGATACGCAGTATTTT. This translates into CATSDAGTASTDTQYF. The J gene is TRBJ2-3, the V gene TRBV24-1, with 7 positions matching TRBD1. Trimming removed 3 bases from V and 0 bases from J; junction bases left unmatched: 5. CDR3 length equals 16 residues. Per the germline V gene, CDR1 is KGHDR and CDR2 is SFDVKD.